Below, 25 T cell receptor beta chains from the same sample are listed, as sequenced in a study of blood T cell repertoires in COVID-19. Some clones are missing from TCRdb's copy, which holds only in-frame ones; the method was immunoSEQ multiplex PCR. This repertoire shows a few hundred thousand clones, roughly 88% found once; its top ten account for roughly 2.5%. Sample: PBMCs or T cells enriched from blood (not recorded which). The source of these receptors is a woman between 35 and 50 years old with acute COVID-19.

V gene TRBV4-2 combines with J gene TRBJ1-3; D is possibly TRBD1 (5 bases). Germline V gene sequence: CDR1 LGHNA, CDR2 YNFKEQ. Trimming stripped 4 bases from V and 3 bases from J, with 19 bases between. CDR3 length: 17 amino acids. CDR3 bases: TGTGCCAGCAGCCCGAACCGCGGGGGGGATGGTGGAAACACCATATATTTT. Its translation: CASSPNRGGDGGNTIYF.

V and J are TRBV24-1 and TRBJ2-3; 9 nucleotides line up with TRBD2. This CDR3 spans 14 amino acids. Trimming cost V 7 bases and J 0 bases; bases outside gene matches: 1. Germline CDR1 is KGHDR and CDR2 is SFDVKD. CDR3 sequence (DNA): TGTGCCACCAGGACTAGCGGTAGCACAGATACGCAGTATTTT. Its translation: CATRTSGSTDTQYF.

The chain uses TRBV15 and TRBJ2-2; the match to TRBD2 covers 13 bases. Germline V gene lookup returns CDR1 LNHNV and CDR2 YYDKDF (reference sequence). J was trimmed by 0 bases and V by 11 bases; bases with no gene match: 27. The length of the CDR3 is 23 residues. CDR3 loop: CAPTTSPGTASGTSGANTGELFF. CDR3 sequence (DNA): TGTGCCCCCACTACCTCCCCCGGGACGGCCTCCGGGACTAGCGGGGCGAACACCGGGGAGCTGTTTTTT.

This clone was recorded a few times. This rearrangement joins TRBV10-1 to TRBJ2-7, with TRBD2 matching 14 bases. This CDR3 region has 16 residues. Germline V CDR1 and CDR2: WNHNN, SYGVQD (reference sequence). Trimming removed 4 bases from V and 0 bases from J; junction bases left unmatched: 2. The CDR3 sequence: CASSGGLAGASYEQYV. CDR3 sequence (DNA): TGCGCCAGCAGTGGGGGACTAGCGGGAGCCTCCTACGAGCAGTACGTC.

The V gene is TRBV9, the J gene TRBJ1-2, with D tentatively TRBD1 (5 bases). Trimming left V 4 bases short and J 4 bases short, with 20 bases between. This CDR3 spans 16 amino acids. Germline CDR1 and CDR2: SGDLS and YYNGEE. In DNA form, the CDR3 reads TGTGCCAGCAGCCCTACCTCCAGGCAGGGCGCCTATGGCTACACCTTC. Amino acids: CASSPTSRQGAYGYTF.

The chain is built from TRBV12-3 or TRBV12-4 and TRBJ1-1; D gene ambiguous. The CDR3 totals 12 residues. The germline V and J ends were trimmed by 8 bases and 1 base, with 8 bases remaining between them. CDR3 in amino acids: CASGFPNTEAFF. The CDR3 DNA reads TGTGCCAGCGGCTTTCCGAACACTGAAGCTTTCTTT.

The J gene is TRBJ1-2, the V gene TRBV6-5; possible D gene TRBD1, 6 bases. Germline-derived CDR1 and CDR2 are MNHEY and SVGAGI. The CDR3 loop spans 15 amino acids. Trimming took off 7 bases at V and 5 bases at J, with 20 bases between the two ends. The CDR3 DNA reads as TGTGCCAGCACCCCATTGGCAGGGGCGAGTTATGGCTACACCTTC. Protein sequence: CASTPLAGASYGYTF.

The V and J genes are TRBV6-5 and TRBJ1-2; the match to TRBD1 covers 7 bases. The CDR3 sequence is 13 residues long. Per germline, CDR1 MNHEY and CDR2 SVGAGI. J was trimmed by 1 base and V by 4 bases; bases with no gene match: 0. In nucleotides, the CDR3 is TGTGCCAGCAGTTGGGACAGTAACTATGGCTACACCTTC. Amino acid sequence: CASSWDSNYGYTF.

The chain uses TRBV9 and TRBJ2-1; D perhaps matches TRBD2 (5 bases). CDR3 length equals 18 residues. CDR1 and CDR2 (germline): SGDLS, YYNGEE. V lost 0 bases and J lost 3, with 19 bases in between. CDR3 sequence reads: CASSVGELGLRVYNEQFF. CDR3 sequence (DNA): TGTGCCAGCAGCGTAGGGGAACTAGGATTGAGGGTCTACAATGAGCAGTTCTTC.

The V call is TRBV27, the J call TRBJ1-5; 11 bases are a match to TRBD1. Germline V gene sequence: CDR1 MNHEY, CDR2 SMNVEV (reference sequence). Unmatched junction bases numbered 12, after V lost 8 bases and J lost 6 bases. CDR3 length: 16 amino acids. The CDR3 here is CASPGQGAGGIQPQHF. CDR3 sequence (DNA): TGTGCCAGCCCCGGACAGGGGGCTGGAGGCATTCAGCCCCAGCATTTT.

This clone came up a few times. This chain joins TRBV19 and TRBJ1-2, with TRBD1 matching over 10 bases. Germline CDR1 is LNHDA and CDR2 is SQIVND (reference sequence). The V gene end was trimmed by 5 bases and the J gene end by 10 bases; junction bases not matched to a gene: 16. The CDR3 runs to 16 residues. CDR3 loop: CASSAGTGVTIKSYTF. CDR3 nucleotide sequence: TGTGCCAGTAGTGCAGGGACAGGGGTGACTATAAAGTCCTACACCTTC.

This CDR3 reads CASSESRAPGGNTIYF. The CDR3 DNA sequence: TGCGCCAGCAGTGAGTCGAGGGCCCCTGGAGGAAACACCATATATTTT. The chain uses TRBV10-1 and TRBJ1-3; D not resolved. Germline assignment: CDR1 WNHNN and CDR2 SYGVQD (reference sequence). The CDR3 length is 16 residues. The germline V and J ends were trimmed by 0 bases and 4 bases, with 13 bases remaining between them.

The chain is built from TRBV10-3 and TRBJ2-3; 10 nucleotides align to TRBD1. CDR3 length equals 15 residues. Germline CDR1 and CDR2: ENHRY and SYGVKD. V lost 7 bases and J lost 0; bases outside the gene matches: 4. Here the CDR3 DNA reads TGTGCCATCACCTCGGGACAGGGGAGCACAGATACGCAGTATTTT. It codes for CAITSGQGSTDTQYF.

CDR3 nucleotides: TGTGCCAGCAGCCTCGGATGGAGAAATGAGCAGTTCTTC. Its protein is CASSLGWRNEQFF. The genes are TRBV3-1 (or the pseudogene TRBV3-2) and TRBJ2-1; D is undetermined. Trimming pared 4 bases from V and 7 bases from J, leaving 11 bases between. Germline V gene sequence: CDR1 LGHDT, CDR2 YNNKEL (reference sequence). The CDR3 sequence is 13 residues long.

Here the CDR3 reads CASSLGADTYNEQFF. In nucleotides, the CDR3 is TGTGCCAGCAGCTTAGGTGCAGACACCTACAATGAGCAGTTCTTC. This sequence joins TRBV13 and TRBJ2-1; D uncertain. Trimming left V 0 bases short and J 2 bases short, with 8 bases between. CDR1 is PRHDT, CDR2 FYEKMQ, per germline (reference sequence). There are 15 residues in the CDR3.

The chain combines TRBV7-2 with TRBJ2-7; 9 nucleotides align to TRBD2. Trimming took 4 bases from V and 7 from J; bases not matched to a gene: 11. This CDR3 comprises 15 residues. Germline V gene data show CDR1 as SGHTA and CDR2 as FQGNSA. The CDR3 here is CASSSVGAGGKEQYF. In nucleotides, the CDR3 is TGTGCCAGCAGCTCCGTCGGGGCGGGGGGGAAAGAGCAGTACTTC.

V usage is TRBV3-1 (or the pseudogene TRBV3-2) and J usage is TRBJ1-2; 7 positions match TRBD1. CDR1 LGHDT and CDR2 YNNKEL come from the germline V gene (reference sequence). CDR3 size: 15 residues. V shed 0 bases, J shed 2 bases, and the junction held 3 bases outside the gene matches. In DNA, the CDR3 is TGTGCCAGCAGCCAAGAGGGGACAGCGAACTATGGCTACACCTTC. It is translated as CASSQEGTANYGYTF.

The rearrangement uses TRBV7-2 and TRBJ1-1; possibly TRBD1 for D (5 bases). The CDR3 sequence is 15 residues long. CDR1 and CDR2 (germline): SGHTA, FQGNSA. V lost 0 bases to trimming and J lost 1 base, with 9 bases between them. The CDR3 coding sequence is TGTGCCAGCAGCTTAGCCCCCAGGGCGAACACTGAAGCTTTCTTT. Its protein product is CASSLAPRANTEAFF.

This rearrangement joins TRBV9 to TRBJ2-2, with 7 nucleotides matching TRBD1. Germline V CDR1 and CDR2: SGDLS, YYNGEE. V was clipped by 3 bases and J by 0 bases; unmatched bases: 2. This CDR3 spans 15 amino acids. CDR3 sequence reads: CASSGDRTNTGELFF. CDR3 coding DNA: TGTGCCAGCAGCGGGGACAGAACGAACACCGGGGAGCTGTTTTTT.

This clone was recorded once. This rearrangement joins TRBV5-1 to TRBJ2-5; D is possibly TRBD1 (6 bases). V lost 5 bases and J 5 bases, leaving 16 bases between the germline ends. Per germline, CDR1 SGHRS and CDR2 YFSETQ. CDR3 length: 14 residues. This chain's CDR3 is CASSSQGSGETQYF. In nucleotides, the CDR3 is TGCGCCAGCAGTTCACAGGGTTCGGGGGAGACCCAGTACTTC.

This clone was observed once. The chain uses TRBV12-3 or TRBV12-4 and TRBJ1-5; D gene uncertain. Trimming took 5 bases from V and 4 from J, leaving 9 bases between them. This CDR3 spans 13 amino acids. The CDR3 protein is CASSKRENQPQHF. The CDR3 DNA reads TGTGCCAGCAGTAAGAGGGAAAATCAGCCCCAGCATTTT.

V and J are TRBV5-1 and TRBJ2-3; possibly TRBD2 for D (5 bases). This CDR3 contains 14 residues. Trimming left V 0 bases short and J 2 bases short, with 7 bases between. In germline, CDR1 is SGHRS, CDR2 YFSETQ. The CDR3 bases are TGCGCCAGCAGCTTGGGCGGGCTCACAGATACGCAGTATTTT. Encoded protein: CASSLGGLTDTQYF.

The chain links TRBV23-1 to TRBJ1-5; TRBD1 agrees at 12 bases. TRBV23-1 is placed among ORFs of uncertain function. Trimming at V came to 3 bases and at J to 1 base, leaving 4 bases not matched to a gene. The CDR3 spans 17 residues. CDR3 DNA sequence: TGCGCCAGCAGTCAGGGGACAGGGGGCCGGAGCAATCAGCCCCAGCATTTT. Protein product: CASSQGTGGRSNQPQHF.

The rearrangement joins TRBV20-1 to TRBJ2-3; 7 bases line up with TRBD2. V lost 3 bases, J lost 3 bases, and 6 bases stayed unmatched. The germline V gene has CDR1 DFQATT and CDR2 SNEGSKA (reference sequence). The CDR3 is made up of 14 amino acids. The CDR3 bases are TGCAGTGCTAGTCGGCTAGCGGTAACAGATACGCAGTATTTT. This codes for CSASRLAVTDTQYF.

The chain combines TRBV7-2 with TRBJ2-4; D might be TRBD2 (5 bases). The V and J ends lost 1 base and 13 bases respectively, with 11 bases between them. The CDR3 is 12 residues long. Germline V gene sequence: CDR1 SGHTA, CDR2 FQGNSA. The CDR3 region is CASSLGSGSQYF. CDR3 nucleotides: TGTGCCAGCAGCTTAGGTTCGGGATCACAGTACTTC.